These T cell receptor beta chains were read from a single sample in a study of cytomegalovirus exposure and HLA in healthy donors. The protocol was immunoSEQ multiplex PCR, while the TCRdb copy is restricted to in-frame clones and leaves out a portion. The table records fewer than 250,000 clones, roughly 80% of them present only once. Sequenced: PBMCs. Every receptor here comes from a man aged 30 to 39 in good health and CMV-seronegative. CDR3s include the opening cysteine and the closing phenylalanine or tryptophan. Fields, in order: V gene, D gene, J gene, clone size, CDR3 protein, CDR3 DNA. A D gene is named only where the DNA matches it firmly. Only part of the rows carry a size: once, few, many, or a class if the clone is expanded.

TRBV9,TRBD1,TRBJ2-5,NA,CASSVDTGGETQYF,TGTGCCAGCAGCGTAGATACAGGGGGAGAGACCCAGTACTTC
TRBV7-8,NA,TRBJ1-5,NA,CASSEGVDQPQHF,TGTGCCAGCAGCGAGGGAGTTGATCAGCCCCAGCATTTT
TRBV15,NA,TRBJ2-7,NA,CATSSRGEGYEQYF,TGTGCCACCAGCAGCAGGGGCGAAGGGTACGAGCAGTACTTC
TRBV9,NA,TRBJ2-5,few,CASSVEGGKETQYF,TGTGCCAGCAGCGTAGAAGGGGGAAAAGAGACCCAGTACTTC
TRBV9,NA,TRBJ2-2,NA,CASSQQDPAQAGELFF,TGTGCCAGCAGCCAACAGGACCCAGCCCAGGCCGGGGAGCTGTTTTTT
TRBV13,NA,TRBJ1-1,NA,CASSLEGDPHTEAFF,TGCGCCAGCAGCTTAGAAGGGGATCCACACACTGAAGCTTTCTTT
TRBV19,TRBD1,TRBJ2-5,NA,CASSTPGGQQQETQYF,TGTGCCAGTAGCACGCCAGGGGGACAGCAACAAGAGACCCAGTACTTC
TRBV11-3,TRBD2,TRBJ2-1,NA,CASSPGLAGGWDEQFF,TGTGCCAGCAGCCCGGGACTAGCGGGGGGGTGGGATGAGCAGTTCTTC
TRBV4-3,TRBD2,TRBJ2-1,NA,CASSQDSPGGVYNEQFF,TGCGCCAGCAGCCAAGACTCCCCCGGGGGGGTATACAATGAGCAGTTCTTC
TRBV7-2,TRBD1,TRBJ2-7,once,CASSGRGTGAYEQYF,TGTGCCAGCAGTGGACGGGGGACAGGGGCTTACGAGCAGTACTTC
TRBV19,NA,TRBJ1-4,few,CASSMPRGLGTNEKLFF,TGTGCCAGTAGTATGCCTCGGGGTCTAGGAACTAATGAAAAACTGTTTTTT
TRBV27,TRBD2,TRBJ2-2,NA,CASSLRLGAGFTGELFF,TGTGCCAGCAGTTTACGCCTGGGAGCGGGGTTCACCGGGGAGCTGTTTTTT
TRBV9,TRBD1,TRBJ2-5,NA,CASSARQGKQETQYF,TGTGCCAGCAGCGCCCGACAGGGAAAACAAGAGACCCAGTACTTC
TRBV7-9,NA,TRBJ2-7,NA,CASSLRGNEQYF,TGTGCCAGCAGCTTAAGGGGTAACGAGCAGTACTTC
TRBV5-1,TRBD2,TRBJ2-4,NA,CASSSSGGRNIQYF,TGCGCCAGCAGCTCCTCGGGAGGGAGAAACATTCAGTACTTC
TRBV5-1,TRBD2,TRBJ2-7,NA,CASRNPSGGPYEQYF,TGCGCCAGCAGAAACCCTAGCGGGGGTCCCTACGAGCAGTACTTC
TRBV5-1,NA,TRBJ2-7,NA,CASSFSRDEQYF,TGCGCCAGCAGCTTCTCCAGGGACGAGCAGTACTTC
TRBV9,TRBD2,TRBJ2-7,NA,CASSVEDGGVSSYEQYF,TGTGCCAGCAGCGTAGAGGACGGGGGGGTGAGCTCCTACGAGCAGTACTTC
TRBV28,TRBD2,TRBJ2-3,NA,CASSLPRRDYDTQYF,TGTGCCAGCAGTTTACCTCGCCGGGACTACGATACGCAGTATTTT
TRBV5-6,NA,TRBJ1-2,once,CASSPPGENGYTF,TGTGCCAGCAGCCCCCCAGGGGAGAATGGCTACACCTTC
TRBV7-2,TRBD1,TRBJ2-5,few,CASSRITGGQETQYF,TGTGCCAGCAGTCGTATCACAGGGGGCCAAGAGACCCAGTACTTC
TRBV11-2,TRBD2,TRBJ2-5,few,CASSNGLAGQETQYF,TGTGCCAGCAGCAACGGACTAGCGGGGCAAGAGACCCAGTACTTC
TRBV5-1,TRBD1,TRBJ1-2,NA,CASSWGTGMGFYGYTF,TGCGCCAGCAGCTGGGGGACAGGGATGGGGTTCTATGGCTACACCTTC
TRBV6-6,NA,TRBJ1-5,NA,CASSYQDPRNQPQHF,TGTGCCAGCAGTTATCAGGATCCTCGCAATCAGCCCCAGCATTTT
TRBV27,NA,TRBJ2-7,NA,CASNTHYEQYF,TGTGCCAGCAACACACACTACGAGCAGTACTTC
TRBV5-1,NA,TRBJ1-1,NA,CASSVVMNTEAFF,TGCGCCAGCAGCGTTGTAATGAACACTGAAGCTTTCTTT
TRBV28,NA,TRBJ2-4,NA,CASTLGAMDIQYF,TGTGCCAGCACCTTAGGGGCAATGGACATTCAGTACTTC
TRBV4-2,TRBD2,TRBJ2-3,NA,CARSQEVGLAGGDTQYF,TGTGCCCGCAGCCAAGAAGTCGGTCTAGCGGGGGGAGATACGCAGTATTTT
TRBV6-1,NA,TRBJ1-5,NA,CASNSINQPQHF,TGTGCCAGCAATAGTATTAATCAGCCCCAGCATTTT
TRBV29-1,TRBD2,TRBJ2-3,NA,CSVQPGLAGLTDTQYF,TGCAGCGTGCAACCGGGACTAGCGGGTCTCACAGATACGCAGTATTTT
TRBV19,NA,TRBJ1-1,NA,CASSIVSGSQAFF,TGTGCCAGTAGTATAGTATCCGGGAGTCAAGCTTTCTTT
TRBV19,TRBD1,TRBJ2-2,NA,CASTGAGNTGELFF,TGTGCATCAACAGGGGCCGGGAACACCGGGGAGCTGTTTTTT
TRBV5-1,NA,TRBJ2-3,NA,CASSLGAYTDTQYF,TGCGCCAGCAGCTTGGGGGCCTACACAGATACGCAGTATTTT
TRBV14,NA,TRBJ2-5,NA,CASSQSLEETQYF,TGTGCCAGCAGCCAAAGCCTGGAAGAGACCCAGTACTTC
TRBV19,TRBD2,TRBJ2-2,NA,CASSSRLAGPSGAGELFF,TGTGCCAGTAGTTCCAGACTAGCGGGTCCATCGGGCGCCGGGGAGCTGTTTTTT
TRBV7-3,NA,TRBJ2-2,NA,CASSAGYAGELFF,TGTGCCAGCAGCGCAGGGTATGCCGGGGAGCTGTTTTTT
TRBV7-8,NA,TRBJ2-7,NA,CASSSRLGLYEQYF,TGTGCCAGCAGCTCCAGACTGGGTCTCTACGAGCAGTACTTC
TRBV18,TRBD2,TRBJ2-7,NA,CASSPSLAGHSEQYF,TGTGCCAGCTCACCCTCACTAGCGGGGCATTCCGAGCAGTACTTC
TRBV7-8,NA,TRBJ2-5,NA,CASSLAPRTAKETQYF,TGTGCCAGCAGCTTAGCGCCCCGGACAGCGAAAGAGACCCAGTACTTC
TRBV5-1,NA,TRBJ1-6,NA,CASSNSGTTNSPLHF,TGCGCCAGCAGTAACTCCGGGACAACGAATTCACCCCTCCACTTT
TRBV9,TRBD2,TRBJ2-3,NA,CASSTSGGASTDTQYF,TGTGCCAGCAGCACCAGCGGGGGGGCGAGCACAGATACGCAGTATTTT
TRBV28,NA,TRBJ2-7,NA,CASVGGRTYEQYF,TGTGCCAGCGTTGGGGGGAGGACCTACGAGCAGTACTTC
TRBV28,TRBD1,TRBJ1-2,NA,CASRTGPYGYTF,TGTGCCAGCAGGACAGGGCCCTATGGCTACACCTTC
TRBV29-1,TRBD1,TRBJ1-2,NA,CSVDTPDRDIYGYTF,TGCAGCGTTGATACCCCTGACAGGGATATCTATGGCTACACCTTC
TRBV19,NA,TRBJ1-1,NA,CASSIGPGLNTEAFF,TGTGCCAGTAGTATAGGACCAGGATTGAACACTGAAGCTTTCTTT
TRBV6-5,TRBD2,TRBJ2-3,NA,CASSYSLAGATQYF,TGTGCCAGCAGTTACTCCCTAGCGGGGGCTACGCAGTATTTT
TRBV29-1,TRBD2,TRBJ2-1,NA,CSVAHLSGGPAANEQFF,TGCAGCGTTGCTCACCTAAGCGGGGGGCCAGCTGCCAATGAGCAGTTCTTC
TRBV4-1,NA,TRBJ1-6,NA,CASSQEPQGLNSPLHF,TGCGCCAGCAGCCAAGAACCCCAGGGCCTTAATTCACCCCTCCACTTT
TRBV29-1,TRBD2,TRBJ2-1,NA,CSVLAGGPAREQFF,TGCAGCGTGTTGGCGGGGGGCCCCGCACGTGAGCAGTTCTTC
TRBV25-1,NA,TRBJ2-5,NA,CASSELVGRGKGGTQYF,TGTGCCAGCAGTGAACTCGTAGGGCGAGGGAAAGGTGGGACCCAGTACTTC
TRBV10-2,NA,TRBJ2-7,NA,CASSENRYYEQYF,TGCGCCAGCAGTGAGAACAGATACTACGAGCAGTACTTC
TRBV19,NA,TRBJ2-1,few,CASSPRGTMGEQFF,TGTGCCAGTAGTCCGAGGGGGACAATGGGTGAGCAGTTCTTC
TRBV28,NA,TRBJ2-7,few,CASTPGYREWAVGYEQYF,TGTGCCAGCACCCCAGGTTATCGGGAGTGGGCAGTGGGCTACGAGCAGTACTTC
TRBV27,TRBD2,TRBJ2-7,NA,CASSLRLAGGLEQYF,TGTGCCAGCAGTTTACGGCTAGCGGGGGGGCTCGAGCAGTACTTC
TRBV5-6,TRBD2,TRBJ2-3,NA,CASSSTVRGGRDTQYF,TGTGCCAGCAGCTCCACGGTGCGGGGGGGCCGAGATACGCAGTATTTT